The clone carrying this T cell receptor (beta chain) was recorded at least ten times. Its antigen remains unidentified. cDNA was made by 5'RACE with 10-nucleotide random UMIs. A single record per CDR3 protein comes from TCRdb applying MiXCR to the 5' RACE reads. The top ten clones hold 1% to 1.5% of a sample with roughly 70,000 distinct CDR3 sequences, roughly 3.9% of them seen once. The data are from a study of neurological immune-mediated disorders. Notes on the study in general: HTLV-1-associated myelopathy had the most TCR clonal expansion, while multiple sclerosis had the least, a level that fell below healthy controls.

Germline CDR1 and CDR2: SGHDT and YYEEEE. The CDR3 loop spans 16 amino acids. Between the trimmed V and J ends, which lost 2 bases and 4 bases, there was a span of 15 bases. This clonotype was sampled from a man aged 30 to 39 with multiple sclerosis. The sequenced sample consisted of PBMCs. V usage is TRBV5-6 and J usage is TRBJ2-2; TRBD1 might be the D (5 bases). CDR3 nucleotides: TGTGCCAGCAGCTTTAGCAGGGTTTTTCCCACCGGGGAGCTGTTTTTT. It codes for CASSFSRVFPTGELFF.